This T cell receptor (beta chain) was sequenced during a study of T cell clones after liver transplantation. Overall study: Post-transplant blood was tracked for graft-donor-reactive T cell clones identified in a pre-transplant mixed lymphocyte reaction.

Sorting of unstimulated PBMCs yielded separate CD3+CD4+ and CD3+CD8+ fractions. The germline V gene has CDR1 MNHEY and CDR2 SVGAGI. Trimming shortened V by 6 bases and J by 1 base, and 9 bases separated the two germline ends. The CDR3 covers 13 residues. Some clones are missing from TCRdb's copy, which holds only in-frame ones; the method was immunoSEQ multiplex PCR. The sample carries about 99,000 clones, about 86% recorded once. This receptor was identified in a human patient who received a liver transplant. Among the T cells, some may be from the graft donor. The chain uses TRBV6-5 and TRBJ1-1, with a possible D match to TRBD1 (6 bases). Material: CD4+ T cells from blood, obtained approximately 43 months after liver transplant. The CDR3 DNA sequence: TGTGCCAGCAGCCAGGGGACGAACACTGAAGCTTTCTTT. Translation: CASSQGTNTEAFF.